Detailed here is one T cell receptor beta chain. Its antigen remains unknown. The sample holds other DNA sequences that translate to the same CDR3. V gave up 0 bases and J gave up 7 bases, with 7 bases separating them. The CDR3 has 12 amino acids. Germline CDR1 SGHDT, CDR2 YYEEEE. This record comes from a study of cytomegalovirus exposure and HLA in healthy donors. The overall study: An earlier analysis identified approximately 110 million unique TCR beta sequences in about 180 million T cells. Study conclusions and caveats: Most of the TCR beta V segments (in an earlier analysis) were productive either about 90% or about 30% of the time. Trimming of TCR beta V- and J-genes showed a link, identified in a later analysis, to a missense DCLRE1C variant. The study designated 160 or so TCR beta chains cytomegalovirus-associated.

The study ran its PCR with 60 Vbeta and 13 Jbeta primers. Sequenced by immunoSEQ multiplex PCR; TCRdb stores in-frame clones only, minus some. The repertoire holds about 100,000 clones, roughly 75% seen once, with roughly 0.71% in the top ten. Sequenced: PBMCs. This rearrangement joins TRBV5-6 to TRBJ1-2; D uncertain. The receptor was isolated from a woman aged 55 to 70 in good health and CMV-seronegative. CDR3 nucleotides: TGTGCCAGCAGCTTGGGGTTCGGTGGCTACACCTTC. As protein: CASSLGFGGYTF.